This T cell receptor (beta chain) was sequenced during a study of blood T cell repertoires in COVID-19 (dated by TCRdb to 2020 to 2021). Looking at the study overall: The collaborator samples originated in the United States, Italy and Spain and spanned the acute and convalescent phases of COVID-19. Samples came from the ongoing ImmuneRACE study (first 160 participants) plus 1,254 subjects from 6 global collaborators. The sample metadata nearly always contained a de-identified subject ID, COVID-19 status, age in years and sex. The repertoires were released in a freely available public database meant as a resource for research on the immune response to SARS-CoV-2. Deeply sampled blood TCRbeta repertoires from subjects exposed to, actively infected with, or recovered from COVID-19 were included in the dataset. The prospective study material was composed of cDNA or gDNA derived from T cells, B-cell-depleted T cells, or PBMCs. Where available, HLA class I and class II types were obtained from metadata supplied by the sample provider rather than from assay-based typing.

The collaborating institutions used their own protocols to collect whole blood in K2EDTA tubes. For TCRbeta analysis, collaborators shipped samples as frozen whole blood, isolated PBMCs, or DNA extracted from either of those sample types. Paper-wide results and their limitations: How much clinical and demographic metadata was included differed by source and by participant, and the metadata was provided uncurated.

TCRbeta CDR3 regions were amplified from genomic DNA using the immunoSEQ Assay, a bias-controlled multiplex PCR. In the source study's methods: The number of nucleated cells in each sample was estimated from the amplification of reference gene primers within the assay. Sequence reads were collapsed and filtered to measure the absolute abundance of every unique TCRbeta CDR3 rearrangement. Productive Simpson clonality was computed per sample as the square root of Simpson's diversity index over productive rearrangements. The immuneACCESS repertoire file appears here via TCRdb, limited to in-frame rearrangements. These files lack a portion of the clones; in checked studies, under half of the deficit traces to unresolved V genes, and the cause of the others is not known. The V and J calls and the clone size are those of that table, but D and trimming were determined from the DNA. The sample table contains 150,000 to 160,000 clones; only one count was recorded for about 85% of them. The ten biggest clones cover over 2% of the sample.

The CDR3, cysteine through phenylalanine, is 13 amino acids long. Only the CDR3 portion is preserved as DNA: 39 bases, with reading frame beginning at the first base. According to the germline V gene, CDR1 reads KGHSY and CDR2 reads FQNENV. V is shortened by 4 bases, J by 6 bases, and the region joining them spans 12 bases. With regard to this clone: Its binding antigen is unknown. No per-base quality is available; no much larger clone lies one base away.

The chain is made from TRBV16 and TRBJ1-2, with a weak D call of TRBD1 (5 bases match). Source material: peripheral blood. This receptor was taken from a woman in her seventies with acute or convalescent COVID-19. The nucleotides are TGTGCCAGCAGCCCCCGCTCGGGGGATGGCTACACCTTC. Translated, this gives CASSPRSGDGYTF.